The 23 T cell receptor beta chains listed next were all sequenced from one sample in a study of T cell repertoires in aging, cancer and after chemotherapy. A mixed TRB-A/B primer pool amplified rearranged TRB by multiplex touch-down PCR. TCRdb processed the multiplex PCR reads anew with MiXCR; each CDR3 protein has one entry. The table lists just under 10,000 distinct CDR3 sequences, approximately 35% of them singletons. The template was genomic DNA from peripheral blood, not RNA. Material: blood. Source of these receptors: a human donor in good health.

There are a few counts of this clonotype. This chain joins TRBV5-4 and TRBJ2-5; possible D gene TRBD2, 5 bases. CDR3 length: 15 residues. Germline CDR1 reads SGHNT; CDR2 reads YYREEE (reference sequence). Trimming took 0 bases from V and 0 from J, leaving 9 bases between them. CDR3 coding DNA: TGTGCCAGCAGCTTGGTACCCGGGGACCAAGAGACCCAGTACTTC. Protein product: CASSLVPGDQETQYF.

The chain links TRBV6-2 or TRBV6-3 to TRBJ1-1, with TRBD1 as a possible D gene (5 bases). CDR3 size: 13 residues. V gave up 6 bases and J gave up 3 bases, with 11 bases separating them. CDR1 MNHEY and CDR2 SVGEGT come from the germline V gene. In DNA form, the CDR3 reads TGTGCCAGCAGCCGACAGCCGGACACTGAAGCTTTCTTT. Translating it yields CASSRQPDTEAFF.

The V call is TRBV5-6, the J call TRBJ2-2; no reliable D call. Per the germline V gene, CDR1 is SGHDT and CDR2 is YYEEEE. The CDR3 extends over 14 amino acids. V lost 3 bases to trimming and J lost 7 bases, with 13 bases between them. CDR3 DNA: TGTGCCAGCAGCTGGTTCTCGGGCCACGGGGAGCTGTTTTTT. Residues: CASSWFSGHGELFF.

This clonotype was recorded a few times. The rearrangement joins TRBV18 to TRBJ2-5, with 7 bases that match TRBD2. Germline V gene sequence: CDR1 KGHSH, CDR2 LQKENI. The CDR3 runs to 14 residues. The trim removed 3 bases at V and 4 bases at J, leaving 5 bases unmatched. The DNA for the CDR3 is TGTGCCAGCTCACCCGGACTAGAGCGAGAGACCCAGTACTTC. As protein: CASSPGLERETQYF.

The gene calls are TRBV24-1 and TRBJ2-1, with TRBD2 matching over 13 bases. Germline V gene sequence: CDR1 KGHDR, CDR2 SFDVKD. The ends lost 3 bases at V and 8 bases at J; junction bases unmatched: 6. This CDR3 spans 16 amino acids. The CDR3 reads CATSDLLAGGMDEQFF. CDR3 coding DNA: TGTGCCACCAGTGATCTACTAGCGGGAGGGATGGATGAGCAGTTCTTC.

The chain combines TRBV24-1 with TRBJ2-5; 8 bases are shared with TRBD1. Germline CDR1 and CDR2: KGHDR and SFDVKD. This CDR3 has 17 residues. Losses at the gene ends were 3 bases for V and 4 bases for J; bases not matched to a gene: 12. DNA for the CDR3: TGTGCCACCAGTGATCCCCGGACAGGGTTGAACCGAGAGACCCAGTACTTC. It is translated as CATSDPRTGLNRETQYF.

The J gene is TRBJ2-2, the V gene TRBV27, with 7 bases matching TRBD2. With 4 bases clipped from V and 1 base from J, the junction kept 3 bases outside the gene matches. The CDR3 runs 15 residues. Per germline, CDR1 MNHEY and CDR2 SMNVEV (reference sequence). CDR3 amino acids: CASSSGLKNTGELFF. DNA for the CDR3: TGTGCCAGCAGTTCGGGACTAAAGAACACCGGGGAGCTGTTTTTT.

This clonotype has just a few counts. The chain combines TRBV19 with TRBJ2-1, with D possibly being TRBD2 (6 bases). The germline gives CDR1 LNHDA, CDR2 SQIVND (reference sequence). Trimming left V 4 bases short and J 8 bases short, with 9 bases between. The CDR3 is made up of 12 amino acids. CDR3 region: CASSNPGDEQFF. DNA for the CDR3: TGTGCCAGTAGTAACCCGGGGGATGAGCAGTTCTTC. The variable domain in full, completed from reference TRBV19 and TRBJ2-1, reads DGGITQSPKYLFRKEGQNVTLSCEQNLNHDAMYWYRQDPGQGLRLIYYSQIVNDFQKGDIAEGYSVSREKKESFPLTVTSAQKNPTAFYLCASSNPGDEQFFGPGTRLTVL.

V is TRBV4-3 and J is TRBJ2-1, with 7 bases that match TRBD1. J was trimmed by 3 bases and V by 4 bases; bases with no gene match: 12. Germline V CDR1 and CDR2: LGHNA, YSLEER. The CDR3 runs to 17 residues. The chain's CDR3 is CASSPTAATGNYNEQFF. The CDR3 bases are TGCGCCAGCAGCCCTACCGCCGCGACAGGGAACTACAATGAGCAGTTCTTC.

The chain carries TRBV13 and TRBJ2-2; tentatively, D is TRBD2 (6 bases). Per the germline V gene, CDR1 is PRHDT and CDR2 is FYEKMQ (reference sequence). V lost 5 bases and J lost 2, with 9 bases in between. This CDR3 spans 14 amino acids. CDR3: CASSPGRNTGELFF. In DNA, the CDR3 is TGTGCCAGCAGCCCCGGGAGAAACACCGGGGAGCTGTTTTTT.

The chain has TRBV6-2 or TRBV6-3 and TRBJ2-2; D is perhaps TRBD1 (5 bases). Trimming took off 4 bases at V and 7 bases at J, with 10 bases between the two ends. Germline assignment: CDR1 MNHEY and CDR2 SVGEGT. The CDR3 runs 13 residues. CDR3 amino acids: CASSSQELGELFF. The CDR3 DNA sequence: TGTGCCAGCAGTTCACAGGAGCTCGGGGAGCTGTTTTTT.

This chain links TRBV5-1 with TRBJ2-6; TRBD1 is a possible D gene (6 bases). This CDR3 is built from 16 residues. Trimming left V 0 bases short and J 2 bases short, with 9 bases between. CDR1 is SGHRS and CDR2 is YFSETQ in the germline V gene. The CDR3 nucleotides are TGCGCCAGCAGCTTGGACAGGGTGGCTGGGGCCAACGTCCTGACTTTC. Its translation: CASSLDRVAGANVLTF.

The V and J genes are TRBV5-4 and TRBJ1-4, with D possibly matching TRBD1 (6 bases). The V end was cut by 5 bases, the J end by 6 bases, with 17 bases between. This CDR3 is built from 15 residues. Germline V gives CDR1 SGHNT, CDR2 YYREEE (reference sequence). The chain's CDR3 is CASSQGRGYDEKLFF. Written as DNA, the CDR3 is TGTGCCAGCAGTCAGGGGAGGGGTTACGATGAAAAACTGTTTTTT.

This clonotype came up a few times. J is TRBJ1-2 and V is TRBV5-6; 9 positions match TRBD1. This CDR3 has 16 amino acids. Per the germline V gene, CDR1 is SGHDT and CDR2 is YYEEEE. The J segment lost 8 bases and the V segment lost 0 bases, leaving 11 bases of the junction unmatched. CDR3 DNA: TGTGCCAGCAGCTTGGAGGCGGGGACAGGGCTTCGGGGCTACACCTTC. The encoded protein is CASSLEAGTGLRGYTF.

This clonotype was counted between two and nine times. The chain combines TRBV13 with TRBJ2-3, with D perhaps matching TRBD2 (6 bases). V dropped 7 bases and J dropped 5 bases, with 13 bases sitting between them. Germline values: CDR1 PRHDT, CDR2 FYEKMQ (reference sequence). The CDR3 is 13 amino acids. CDR3 in amino acids: CASIRRELDTQYF. CDR3 nucleotide sequence: TGTGCCAGCATTCGTCGGGAGTTAGATACGCAGTATTTT.

This sequence joins TRBV27 and TRBJ2-1; 13 bases are shared with TRBD2. CDR1 is MNHEY, CDR2 SMNVEV, per germline (reference sequence). CDR3 length equals 14 residues. V lost 8 bases, J lost 9 bases, and 7 bases stayed unmatched. This chain's CDR3 is CASRGLAGELEQFF. As DNA, the CDR3 is TGTGCCAGCCGCGGACTAGCGGGAGAACTTGAGCAGTTCTTC.

The chain links TRBV20-1 to TRBJ2-7; the D is unclear. This CDR3 region has 14 residues. V shed 6 bases and J shed 5 bases, with 20 bases lying between them. Germline assignment: CDR1 DFQATT and CDR2 SNEGSKA (reference sequence). CDR3 coding DNA: TGCAGTGCGAGCGAGCCGGCTAGGTGGAACGAGCAGTACTTC. It codes for CSASEPARWNEQYF.

By frequency in the sample, this clonotype is medium-sized. The gene calls are TRBV13 and TRBJ2-3; the D gene is possibly TRBD2 (6 bases). The CDR3 runs 18 residues. V gave up 5 bases and J gave up 6 bases, with 27 bases separating them. Germline CDR1 and CDR2: PRHDT and FYEKMQ (reference sequence). The CDR3 DNA reads as TGTGCCAGCAGCCGACCCACGAAACTGGCGCGGGGCTATGATACGCAGTATTTT. Its translation: CASSRPTKLARGYDTQYF.

V is TRBV6-1 and J is TRBJ2-5, with D uncertain. Between the trimmed V and J ends, which lost 6 bases and 2 bases, there was a span of 16 bases. Per the germline V gene, CDR1 is MNHNS and CDR2 is SASEGT. The CDR3 spans 15 residues. This CDR3 reads CASSGSSAGQETQYF. The DNA for the CDR3 is TGTGCCAGCAGCGGTAGCTCAGCTGGTCAAGAGACCCAGTACTTC.

This chain connects TRBV7-9 to TRBJ1-2; 9 bases align to TRBD1. This CDR3 spans 15 amino acids. In germline, CDR1 is SEHNR, CDR2 FQNEAQ (reference sequence). Trimming cost V 3 bases and J 6 bases; bases outside gene matches: 8. The CDR3 loop reads CASSFDRGNLNGYTF. CDR3 sequence (DNA): TGTGCCAGCAGCTTTGACAGGGGGAACCTCAATGGCTACACCTTC.

In this sample, this clonotype turned up a few times. This chain joins TRBV19 and TRBJ2-5; 8 bases fit TRBD2. The V and J ends lost 8 bases and 5 bases, in that order; junction bases with no gene match: 13. The CDR3 is made up of 15 amino acids. Germline V gene sequence: CDR1 LNHDA, CDR2 SQIVND (reference sequence). The CDR3 loop reads CASSHLPGLVETQYF. CDR3 bases: TGTGCCAGTTCCCATCTTCCGGGACTAGTCGAGACCCAGTACTTC.

The V and J genes are TRBV10-3 and TRBJ2-3; 14 positions agree with TRBD2. J was trimmed by 6 bases and V by 3 bases; bases with no gene match: 5. In germline, CDR1 is ENHRY, CDR2 SYGVKD. The CDR3 runs 16 residues. In DNA form, the CDR3 reads TGTGCCATCAGTGAAACAGGGACTAGCGGGAGTGATACGCAGTATTTT. Amino acids: CAISETGTSGSDTQYF.

This chain uses TRBV20-1 with TRBJ2-1, with D unresolved. Trimming shortened V by 1 base and J by 8 bases, and 15 bases separated the two germline ends. The CDR3 has 14 residues. Germline V lookup: CDR1 DFQATT, CDR2 SNEGSKA (reference sequence). The CDR3 protein is CSARAAALGDEQFF. The CDR3 bases are TGCAGTGCTAGAGCTGCGGCCCTAGGCGATGAGCAGTTCTTC.